The 9 T cell receptor beta chains below come from one sample, sequenced in a study of OX40 agonist ivuxolimab in advanced cancers. Profiled with immunoSEQ multiplex PCR; TCRdb holds only in-frame clones, not every one. The sample consists of tens of thousands of clones, more than 70% of them appearing once. The source material was CD4+ or CD8+ T cells sorted from blood, sampled in a trial of the OX40 agonist ivuxolimab. These receptors came from an adult with an advanced solid tumor such as melanoma, head and neck, liver or kidney cancer.

This chain joins TRBV15 and TRBJ2-1; possible D gene TRBD1, 7 bases. In germline, CDR1 is LNHNV, CDR2 YYDKDF (reference sequence). There are 17 residues in the CDR3. V was trimmed by 0 bases and J by 0 bases, leaving 12 bases between them. The CDR3 loop is CATSRDRQGGSYNEQFF. The DNA of the CDR3 is TGTGCCACCAGCAGAGATCGGCAGGGGGGCTCCTACAATGAGCAGTTCTTC.

This clone appeared a few times. This chain uses TRBV9 with TRBJ1-3; D unclear. Germline V gene lookup returns CDR1 SGDLS and CDR2 YYNGEE. The V and J ends lost 3 bases and 0 bases respectively, with 4 bases between them. The CDR3 contains 13 residues. The CDR3 DNA reads as TGTGCCAGCAGCGCGAACTCTGGAAACACCATATATTTT. This sequence encodes CASSANSGNTIYF. Variable domain in full (rest from reference TRBV9 and TRBJ1-3): DSGVTQTPKHLITATGQRVTLRCSPRSGDLSVYWYQQSLDQGLQFLIQYYNGEERAKGNILERFSAQQFPDLHSELNLSSLELGDSALYFCASSANSGNTIYFGEGSWLTVV.

V gene TRBV6-6 combines with J gene TRBJ1-5, with 7 positions matching TRBD1. J was trimmed by 4 bases and V by 6 bases; bases with no gene match: 3. Germline assignment: CDR1 MNHNY and CDR2 SVGAGI (reference sequence). The CDR3 sequence is 13 residues long. CDR3 amino acids: CASRGQLNQPQHF. As DNA, the CDR3 is TGTGCCAGCAGGGGACAGCTTAATCAGCCCCAGCATTTT.

This chain uses TRBV14 with TRBJ1-4, with no clear D. The CDR3 length is 15 residues. The ends were cut back, 4 bases at V and 5 bases at J, with 14 bases in the middle. Germline assignment: CDR1 SGHDN and CDR2 FVKESK. The chain's CDR3 is CASSRTLANNEKLFF. The CDR3 DNA sequence: TGTGCCAGCAGCCGCACTTTGGCGAACAATGAAAAACTGTTTTTT.

This sequence joins TRBV27 and TRBJ2-1; 9 bases fit TRBD1. Germline V gene sequence: CDR1 MNHEY, CDR2 SMNVEV (reference sequence). Trimming removed 5 bases from V and 8 bases from J; junction bases left unmatched: 7. This CDR3 comprises 14 residues. CDR3 DNA sequence: TGTGCCAGCAGTCCGGGACAGGGCCTTGATGAGCAGTTCTTC. The encoded protein is CASSPGQGLDEQFF.

Regarding this clone: At one boundary the junction diverges from the germline segment, which might be a read error. This sequence joins TRBV28 and TRBJ2-7; a possible D gene is TRBD2 (5 bases). This CDR3 is 13 amino acids long. Per germline, CDR1 MDHEN and CDR2 SYDVKM. CDR3 in DNA: TGTGCCACCCGAGGGCCGGAGGCCTACGAGCAGCACTTC. Encoded protein: CATRGPEAYEQHF. The full variable domain, in which reference TRBV28 and TRBJ2-7 provide the parts outside the CDR3, is DVKVTQSSRYLVKRTGEKVFLECVQDMDHENMFWYRQDPGLGLRLIYFSYDVKMKEKGDIPEGYSVSREKKERFSLILESASTNQTSMYLCATRGPEAYEQHFGPGTRLTVT.

V and J are TRBV13 and TRBJ1-2; TRBD1 might be the D (6 bases). CDR1 is PRHDT, CDR2 FYEKMQ, per germline (reference sequence). Trimming pared 5 bases from V and 2 bases from J, leaving 15 bases between. The CDR3 sequence is 15 residues long. The DNA of the CDR3 is TGTGCCAGCAGCCCTTGGGGGGCGCAGAACTATGGCTACACCTTC. Residues: CASSPWGAQNYGYTF.

This sequence joins TRBV11-1 and TRBJ2-7; no definite D call. This CDR3 comprises 15 residues. Trimming pared 1 base from V and 0 bases from J, leaving 10 bases between. The germline V gene encodes CDR1 SGHAT and CDR2 FQDESV (reference sequence). The CDR3 here is CASSLVPSLSYEQYF. CDR3 DNA sequence: TGTGCCAGCAGCTTAGTCCCCAGCCTCTCCTACGAGCAGTACTTC.

V and J are TRBV11-3 and TRBJ1-2, with D possibly being TRBD1 (5 bases). Germline V lookup: CDR1 SGHNT, CDR2 YENEEA. This CDR3 has 15 amino acids. Deletions cut 1 base from V and 7 bases from J, with 16 bases between. CDR3 in amino acids: CASSLVQAGDGGYTF. The DNA of the CDR3 is TGTGCCAGCAGCTTAGTGCAGGCCGGGGACGGTGGCTACACCTTC.